This TCR beta chain came from a study of molecular identifiers for immune sequencing clone quantification. Study-level findings and limits: Molecules of identical TCR sharing a barcode could underestimate highly expanded clone sizes.

Sorting was used to obtain naive CD8 T cells (CD8+CD4-CCR7+CD45RA+). Bulk libraries came from a prior protocol with listed TCR primers. TCRdb reprocessed the PCR reads via MiXCR and lists one record per CDR3 protein. There are about 330,000 distinct CDR3 sequences in the sample; roughly a quarter occur only once, and about 0.7% lies in the top ten. The CDR3 sequence is 13 residues long. J gave up 4 bases and V 7 bases, and 10 bases lay outside the gene matches. Germline CDR1 is SQVTM and CDR2 is ANQGSEA. To note about this clonotype: Antigen: not known.

Specimen: naive CD8+ T cells from blood, with Jurkat cell RNA spiked in. Subset here: FACS-sorted CD8+CD4-CCR7+CD45RA+ naive T cells. The sequence came from a human donor in good health. Some libraries in this study had Jurkat cell RNA spiked in. V is TRBV29-1 and J is TRBJ2-7, with 7 bases fitting TRBD2. The DNA for the CDR3 is TGCAGCGGGTCTGGCGGGAGTCGGTACGAGCAGTACTTC. Encoded protein: CSGSGGSRYEQYF.